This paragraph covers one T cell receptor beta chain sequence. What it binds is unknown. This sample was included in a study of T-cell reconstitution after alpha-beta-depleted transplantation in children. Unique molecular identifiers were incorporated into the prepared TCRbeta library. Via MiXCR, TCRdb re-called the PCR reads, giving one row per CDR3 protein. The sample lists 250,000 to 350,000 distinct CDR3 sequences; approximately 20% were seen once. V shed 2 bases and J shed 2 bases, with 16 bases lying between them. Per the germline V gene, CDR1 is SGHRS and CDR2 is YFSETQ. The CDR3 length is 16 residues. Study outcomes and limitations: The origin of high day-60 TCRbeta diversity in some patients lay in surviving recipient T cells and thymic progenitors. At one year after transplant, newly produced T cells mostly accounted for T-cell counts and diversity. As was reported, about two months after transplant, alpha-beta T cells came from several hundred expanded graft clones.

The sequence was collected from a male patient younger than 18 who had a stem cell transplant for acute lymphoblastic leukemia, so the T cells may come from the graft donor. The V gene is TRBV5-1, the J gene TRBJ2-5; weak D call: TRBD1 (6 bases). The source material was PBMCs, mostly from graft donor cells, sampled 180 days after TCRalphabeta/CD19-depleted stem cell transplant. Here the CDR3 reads CASSLVGAGTQETQYF. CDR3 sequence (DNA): TGCGCCAGCAGCTTAGTGGGGGCCGGTACTCAAGAGACCCAGTACTTC.